This TCR beta chain was obtained from a study of control samples from healthy donors and cancer patients. Assay used: immunoSEQ multiplex PCR; TCRdb lists only in-frame clones, some missing. Among 120,000 or so clones, 80% to 90% were seen once, and the ten largest hold 2.9%. The CDR3 loop spans 13 amino acids. V dropped 1 base and J dropped 2 bases, with 5 bases sitting between them. The germline V gene has CDR1 SGHVS and CDR2 FQNEAQ. This clonotype was obtained from a man aged 55-75 years in good health. The specimen sequenced was blood. The gene calls are TRBV7-8 and TRBJ1-2, with D hard to call. In DNA, the CDR3 is TGTGCCAGCAGCTTAGGCGGAAACTATGGCTACACCTTC. It yields the protein CASSLGGNYGYTF.